The present T cell receptor beta chain was sequenced within a study of T-cell reconstitution after alpha-beta-depleted transplantation in children (dated by TCRdb to the mid-2010s). Looking at the study overall: T-cell immune reconstitution after TCRalphabeta/CD19-depleted allogeneic hematopoietic cell transplantation in children was quantitatively tracked in the study by means of TCR repertoire profiling. Overall results and qualifications from the work: In some patients, the high TCRbeta diversity seen at day 60 was put down to recipient T cells and intrathymic progenitors that had survived conditioning. Over the following months the frequencies of hyperexpanded clones went down, and after one year T-cell counts and TCRbeta diversity were mostly credited to newly produced T cells. The apparently early alphabetaT-cell count recovery about two months after transplant was reportedly dependent on only several hundred rapidly expanded clones derived from non-depleted graft cells.

V loses 7 bases of germline sequence and J loses 3 bases, and the interval between the two ends is 18 bases. The germline V gene yields SQVTM for CDR1 and ANQGSEA for CDR2. Including the terminal cysteine and phenylalanine, the CDR3 comprises 14 residues. This entry keeps only the CDR3 DNA: 42 bases, framed from base 1. As regards this clonotype: What antigen it recognizes has not been identified. The sample holds no much larger clone one base away, and base qualities are not on file.

Libraries were constructed by PCR. The sample was run on an Illumina HiSeq 2500. To normalize quantification of the TCRbeta repertoire, the TCR libraries were built with molecular barcoding that relied on unique molecular identifiers. TCRdb redid the processing of the public reads, applying fastp at Q25 and MiXCR, and retained in-frame beta chains. Each record represents a unique CDR3 protein, reported with the most common genes and DNA among its rows. A total of 500,000 or so distinct CDR3 sequences appear in this sample, 10% to 12% of them only once. The top ten constitute 14% of the sample. In light of the paper, this sample's treatment or condition label describes: allogeneic hematopoietic cell transplantation with graft depleted of TCRalphabeta T cells and CD19 B cells. The transplant recipients were children given TCRalphabeta/CD19-depleted allogeneic hematopoietic cell grafts.

This clonotype was sampled from a female patient aged 2-15 years who had a stem cell transplant for aplastic anemia, so the T cells may come from the graft donor. This chain joins TRBV29-1 to TRBJ1-2, with no confidently assigned D gene. Sample: PBMCs, mostly from graft donor cells, taken 180 days after TCRalphabeta/CD19-depleted stem cell transplant. The CDR3 protein is CSALLLTSYYGYTF. Here is the DNA: TGCAGCGCCCTCCTACTGACATCCTACTATGGCTACACCTTC.